The TCR beta chain under discussion was sequenced for a study of blood T cell repertoires in COVID-19. Study context: The United States, Italy and Spain were the sources of the acute and convalescent COVID-19 samples.

V was cut by 2 bases and J by 2 bases, with 11 bases left in between. This CDR3 contains 15 residues. Germline-derived CDR1 and CDR2 are SEHNR and FQNEAQ (reference sequence). Profiled with immunoSEQ multiplex PCR; TCRdb holds only in-frame clones, not every one. The data show about 300,000 clones, 65% to 90% seen once. The count of this clone is one. All enrollees were about 18 to 89 years old and from fewer than 30 US areas. Resolution of symptoms, clearance, or two negative PCRs was present in recovered Cohort 3 donors. This TCR was recovered from a man aged 25-40 years who had recovered from COVID-19. This sequence joins TRBV7-9 and TRBJ2-3, with D tentatively TRBD2 (5 bases). The sample consisted of PBMCs or T cells enriched from blood (not recorded which). The CDR3 loop reads CASSLHVGVTDTQYF. CDR3 sequence (DNA): TGTGCCAGCAGCTTACACGTCGGGGTCACAGATACGCAGTATTTT.